The 7 T cell receptor beta chains in this list originate from one sample, sequenced in a study of T-cell memory formation after mild COVID-19. A single record per CDR3 protein comes from TCRdb applying MiXCR to the 5' RACE reads. The repertoire holds approximately 300,000 distinct CDR3 sequences, about a sixth seen once, with roughly 20% in the top ten. Material: PBMCs or a T cell subset sorted from them (not recorded which). The receptors shown here come from a young man who had mild COVID-19 (a few samples of this study predate the infection). Cell type and time point are not known.

V and J are TRBV7-2 and TRBJ2-3; 8 bases are a match to TRBD1. From germline, CDR1 is SGHTA and CDR2 FQGNSA. Trimming took 5 bases from V and 2 from J; bases not matched to a gene: 6. This CDR3 is built from 15 residues. Here the CDR3 reads CASSPRTGITDTQYF. The CDR3 DNA follows: TGTGCCAGCAGCCCACGGACAGGGATCACAGATACGCAGTATTTT.

This clonotype occurred a few times. The J gene is TRBJ2-1, the V gene TRBV7-2; a weak D match, TRBD1 (6 bases). CDR3 length equals 13 residues. With 4 bases removed from V and 7 bases from J, the gap between germline ends came to 11 bases. CDR1 is SGHTA and CDR2 is FQGNSA in the germline V gene. The CDR3 here is CASSSTQGNEQFF. In DNA form, the CDR3 reads TGTGCCAGCAGCTCCACTCAGGGGAATGAGCAGTTCTTC.

The V gene is TRBV5-1, the J gene TRBJ1-2; 12 positions match TRBD1. V lost 4 bases to trimming and J lost 8 bases; unmatched junction nucleotides: 6. Germline V gene data show CDR1 as SGHRS and CDR2 as YFSETQ. CDR3 length: 14 residues. The CDR3 sequence: CASSEGQGAFGYTF. In DNA form, the CDR3 reads TGCGCCAGCAGCGAGGGACAGGGGGCTTTCGGCTACACCTTC. The variable domain in full, completed from reference TRBV5-1 and TRBJ1-2, reads KAGVTQTPRYLIKTRGQQVTLSCSPISGHRSVSWYQQTPGQGLQFLFEYFSETQRNKGNFPGRFSGRQFSNSRSEMNVSTLELGDSALYLCASSEGQGAFGYTFGSGTRLTVV.

CDR3 region: CASSHVTGQWPQHF. The CDR3 DNA follows: TGCGCCAGCAGCCATGTGACAGGGCAGTGGCCCCAGCATTTT. This chain joins TRBV4-3 and TRBJ1-5, with 7 bases identical to TRBD1. The CDR3 covers 14 residues. With V trimmed by 3 bases and J by 9 bases, 8 bases remained unmatched. In germline, CDR1 is LGHNA, CDR2 YSLEER.

This clonotype was seen many times. The chain carries TRBV7-3 and TRBJ1-4; 7 nucleotides align to TRBD1. Germline V gene data show CDR1 as SGHTA and CDR2 as FQGTGA. V dropped 2 bases and J dropped 6; count of bases not matched to a gene: 6. The CDR3 is 15 amino acids. Here the CDR3 reads CASSLLTGEDEKLFF. The DNA of the CDR3 is TGTGCCAGCAGCTTACTCACAGGGGAGGATGAAAAACTGTTTTTT. Together with reference TRBV7-3 and TRBJ1-4, the CDR3 gives the full variable domain: GAGVSQTPSNKVTEKGKYVELRCDPISGHTALYWYRQSLGQGPEFLIYFQGTGAADDSGLPNDRFFAVRPEGSVSTLKIQRTERGDSAVYLCASSLLTGEDEKLFFGSGTQLSVL.

This clonotype came up many times. The J gene is TRBJ2-2, the V gene TRBV4-2, with D possibly being TRBD1 (5 bases). This CDR3 is 17 amino acids long. The germline gives CDR1 LGHNA, CDR2 YNFKEQ. Between the trimmed V and J ends, which lost 0 bases and 4 bases, there was a span of 15 bases. CDR3 nucleotides: TGTGCCAGCAGCCAAGATCCCACCAGGGCCTCCACCGGGGAGCTGTTTTTT. Its protein product is CASSQDPTRASTGELFF.

This clonotype was detected only once. The junction departs from germline at one end; a sequencing error may be responsible. This chain uses TRBV6-2 or TRBV6-3 with TRBJ1-2, with D unresolved. This CDR3 comprises 14 residues. The V gene's germline CDR1 is MNHEY and CDR2 SVGEGT. The CDR3 DNA follows: TGTGCCAGCAGTTATCGAGGTCTCAACTATGGCTACAACTTC. This codes for CASSYRGLNYGYNF.